Included here is one TCR beta chain sequence, with context. The sample originates from a study of T cells expressing NK-cell markers. Study-level information: Sequenced donors, eight in total, included seven who were HCMV-seropositive and one who was seronegative.

The CDR3 spans 13 residues. CDR1 is SGHRS and CDR2 is YFSETQ in the germline V gene. The TCR beta cDNA came from 5'RACE template switching with UMIs. TCRdb reprocessed the 5' RACE reads and keeps a single row for each CDR3 protein, giving no DNA. The specimen's table records roughly 450,000 distinct CDR3 sequences. Sequencing was performed on blood T cells: a sorted CD56 or NKG2C T cell subset, CD4+ or CD8+ T cells, or bulk PBMC T cells (not recorded which). The origin of this receptor is a woman in her fifties or sixties in good health. V and J are TRBV5-1 and TRBJ1-1. CDR3 region: CASSPIRDTEAFF.